This T cell receptor beta chain stems from a study of blood T cell repertoires in COVID-19. About the research overall: Sources were T cells, B-cell-depleted T cells, or PBMCs; the material itself was cDNA or gDNA.

Followed over time, Seattle patients had been enrolled while infection was active. How the authors handled the data: Nucleated cell counts were estimated from reference gene primer amplification. TCRdb's table, derived via immunoSEQ multiplex PCR, lists solely in-frame clones and lacks some. The DNA gave D and trimming, while V, J and clone size come from that table. The sample records around 160,000 clones, 80% to 90% being singletons. The length of the CDR3 is 13 residues. V gave up 1 base and J gave up 9 bases, with 11 bases separating them. Germline V lookup: CDR1 SGHNT, CDR2 YENEEA. The chain carries TRBV11-3 and TRBJ2-3; D unclear. The clonotype originates from a woman aged 60 to 75 with COVID-19, enrolled during active disease. Sequencing was performed on peripheral blood. The chain's CDR3 is CASSLAPSGTQYF. Written as DNA, the CDR3 is TGTGCCAGCAGCTTAGCTCCTTCAGGCACGCAGTATTTT. The variable domain in full, completed from reference TRBV11-3 and TRBJ2-3, reads EAGVVQSPRYKIIEKKQPVAFWCNPISGHNTLYWYLQNLGQGPELLIRYENEEAVDDSQLPKDRFSAERLKGVDSTLKIQPAELGDSAVYLCASSLAPSGTQYFGPGTRLTVL.